This TCR beta chain appears in the sequencing data of a study of naive and memory T cell subsets. An equimolar mix of two oligonucleotides served as the beta constant-region primer for TRBC1 and TRBC2. An oligonucleotide with the SP2 primer and a 12-nucleotide UMI was ligated to the cDNA 3' end. MiXCR was run by TCRdb on the UMI-ligation and nested PCR reads, yielding one entry per CDR3 protein. Here the sample spans roughly 98,000 distinct CDR3 sequences, 7% being singletons. There are many counts of this clonotype. V gave up 1 base and J gave up 9 bases, with 4 bases separating them. In germline, CDR1 is LNHDA, CDR2 SQIVND (reference sequence). The CDR3 covers 11 residues. Cells stained for CD3, CD4, CD8, CD45RA and CD27 were sorted into four subsets.

The chain has TRBV19 and TRBJ2-1, with D uncertain. This TCR derives from a human donor in good health. Sequenced input: central memory CD4+ T cells from blood. For the CDR3, the DNA is TGTGCCAGTAGTATAGGCCGTGAGCAGTTCTTC. It translates to CASSIGREQFF.